A single sample gave rise to the 31 T cell receptor beta chains below, sequenced in a study of blood T cell repertoires in COVID-19 (dated by TCRdb to 2020 to 2021). Libraries were prepared through the immunoSEQ multiplex PCR assay. Imported from immuneACCESS, the table was reduced by TCRdb to in-frame sequences with V and J called. These copies leave out some clones; in studies compared against another copy, an unresolved V gene accounts for under half, and the cause of the remainder is not known. The sample contains 200,000 to 250,000 clones, about 84% of them found a single time. The ten largest clones represent around 2% of the sample. Sequencing was carried out using PBMCs or T cells enriched from blood (not recorded which). Every receptor here comes from a man aged 55-75 years who had recovered from COVID-19.

The genes are TRBV7-2 and TRBJ2-5; TRBD1 matches at 9 bases. Germline V gives CDR1 SGHTA, CDR2 FQGNSA. Trimming removed 1 base from V and 5 bases from J; junction bases left unmatched: 5. The CDR3 is made up of 15 amino acids. CDR3 amino acids: CASSLVGQGFETQYF. The CDR3 nucleotides are TGTGCCAGCAGCTTAGTGGGACAGGGTTTCGAGACCCAGTACTTC.

The chain joins TRBV18 to TRBJ2-3, with D unclear. Trimming removed 1 base at V and 2 bases at J, with 16 bases between. The CDR3 totals 17 residues. Per germline, CDR1 KGHSH and CDR2 LQKENI. The CDR3 reads CASSPLTSTTLTDTQYF. Written as DNA, the CDR3 is TGTGCCAGCTCACCACTTACGTCGACAACCCTCACAGATACGCAGTATTTT.

This chain links TRBV3-1 (or the pseudogene TRBV3-2) with TRBJ1-2; weak D call: TRBD1 (5 bases). CDR1 and CDR2 from the germline V gene are LGHDT and YNNKEL (reference sequence). This CDR3 has 15 amino acids. The V and J ends lost 1 base and 5 bases respectively, with 14 bases between them. The CDR3 bases are TGTGCCAGCAGCCAAGCGGGACTACCCTCATATGGCTACACCTTC. Translated: CASSQAGLPSYGYTF.

The chain uses TRBV30 and TRBJ1-4; D is uncertain. V shed 8 bases and J shed 6 bases, with 28 bases lying between them. CDR1 and CDR2 from the germline V gene are GTSNPN and SVGIG (reference sequence). The CDR3 contains 17 residues. Written as DNA, the CDR3 is TGTGCCACAGCTCCACCGGGAGCTCCAAAGGGTGATGAAAAACTGTTTTTT. This gives the protein CATAPPGAPKGDEKLFF.

This clone was picked up one time. The V call is TRBV5-1, the J call TRBJ1-1, with 9 bases identical to TRBD1. Germline CDR1 is SGHRS and CDR2 is YFSETQ. The CDR3 has 16 residues. The V gene end was trimmed by 3 bases and the J gene end by 3 bases; junction bases not matched to a gene: 9. The CDR3 here is CASSSYWTGADTEAFF. The CDR3 coding sequence is TGCGCCAGCAGCTCCTATTGGACAGGGGCCGACACTGAAGCTTTCTTT.

The genes are TRBV7-8 and TRBJ1-2, with D uncertain. Germline values: CDR1 SGHVS, CDR2 FQNEAQ. The V gene lost 1 base and the J gene lost 4 bases, with 10 bases spanning the gap. The CDR3 length is 14 residues. CDR3 amino acids: CASSLVAGTYGYTF. CDR3 DNA sequence: TGTGCCAGCAGCTTAGTTGCAGGCACCTATGGCTACACCTTC.

The chain employs TRBV24-1 and TRBJ2-3; 7 positions agree with TRBD2. The V gene's germline CDR1 is KGHDR and CDR2 SFDVKD. V shed 2 bases, J shed 2 bases, and the junction held 3 bases outside the gene matches. The CDR3 sequence is 15 residues long. CDR3 sequence (DNA): TGTGCCACCAGTGATTGGGGGGGACCCACAGATACGCAGTATTTT. Translating it yields CATSDWGGPTDTQYF.

The genes are TRBV6-1 and TRBJ2-2; D is uncertain. Between the trimmed V and J ends, which lost 5 bases and 1 base, there was a span of 8 bases. The germline gives CDR1 MNHNS, CDR2 SASEGT. The CDR3 length is 14 residues. The CDR3 is CASSLQLNTGELFF. The CDR3 bases are TGTGCCAGCAGTTTACAGTTGAACACCGGGGAGCTGTTTTTT.

The rearrangement links TRBV30 to TRBJ1-6, with D unclear. The CDR3 sequence is 12 residues long. V lost 4 bases to trimming and J lost 9 bases, with 10 bases between them. Germline CDR1 reads GTSNPN; CDR2 reads SVGIG (reference sequence). The CDR3 coding sequence is TGTGCCTGGACCGAACTGGTTTCACCCCTCCACTTT. This gives the protein CAWTELVSPLHF.

The V call is TRBV6-2 or TRBV6-3, the J call TRBJ2-3, with a possible D match to TRBD1 (5 bases). V lost 2 bases, J lost 0 bases, and 15 bases lay in between. Germline V CDR1 and CDR2: MNHEY, SVGEGT. This CDR3 contains 17 residues. CDR3 sequence (DNA): TGTGCCAGCAGTTACCCTTTTAAAGACAGTAGCACAGATACGCAGTATTTT. Amino acids: CASSYPFKDSSTDTQYF.

V and J are TRBV25-1 and TRBJ1-1, with 9 bases matching TRBD1. Germline CDR1 and CDR2: MGHDK and SYGVNS. V lost 3 bases to trimming and J lost 8 bases; unmatched junction nucleotides: 16. This CDR3 contains 17 residues. Here the CDR3 DNA reads TGTGCCAGCAGTGATGCAAGGGACAGGGAAGATTCCGCGGAAGCTTTCTTT. Translated, it gives CASSDARDREDSAEAFF. The whole variable domain, remainder taken from reference TRBV25-1 and TRBJ1-1, is EADIYQTPRYLVIGTGKKITLECSQTMGHDKMYWYQQDPGMELHLIHYSYGVNSTEKGDLSSESTVSRIRTEHFPLTLESARPSHTSQYLCASSDARDREDSAEAFFGQGTRLTVV.

The chain combines TRBV18 with TRBJ1-5; D is perhaps TRBD1 (5 bases). The V gene lost 3 bases and the J gene lost 2 bases, with 17 bases spanning the gap. CDR3 length: 17 amino acids. CDR1 and CDR2 (germline): KGHSH, LQKENI. The DNA for the CDR3 is TGTGCCAGCTCACCCACCGGAGGGGCTGTCGGCAATCAGCCCCAGCATTTT. It yields the protein CASSPTGGAVGNQPQHF.

V usage is TRBV5-1 and J usage is TRBJ2-1; 8 nucleotides line up with TRBD1. CDR1 SGHRS and CDR2 YFSETQ come from the germline V gene. V lost 5 bases, J lost 6 bases, and 13 bases stayed unmatched. The CDR3 spans 16 residues. The DNA of the CDR3 is TGCGCCAGCAGACTGGGACAGGCCCTCTACTTCAATGAGCAGTTCTTC. It is translated as CASRLGQALYFNEQFF.

The chain recombines TRBV24-1 with TRBJ1-2; 7 bases align to TRBD1. The germline V gene has CDR1 KGHDR and CDR2 SFDVKD. Trimming removed 1 base from V and 10 bases from J; junction bases left unmatched: 2. The CDR3 is 12 residues long. This CDR3 reads CATSDFTGVYTF. The CDR3 DNA is TGTGCCACCAGTGATTTTACAGGGGTCTACACCTTC.

The V gene is TRBV5-6, the J gene TRBJ1-2; TRBD1 is a possible D gene (6 bases). Germline CDR1 reads SGHDT; CDR2 reads YYEEEE. CDR3 length equals 13 residues. With 3 bases removed from V and 8 bases from J, the gap between germline ends came to 14 bases. CDR3: CASSSAGAWGYTF. DNA for the CDR3: TGTGCCAGCAGCTCGGCGGGGGCTTGGGGCTACACCTTC.

The chain carries TRBV5-1 and TRBJ1-6, with 8 bases that match TRBD1. CDR1 is SGHRS and CDR2 is YFSETQ in the germline V gene. CDR3 length equals 16 residues. V lost 0 bases to trimming and J lost 7 bases; unmatched junction nucleotides: 6. CDR3 sequence (DNA): TGCGCCAGCAGCTTGGAGGCGACAGGGGTAAATTCACCCCTCCACTTT. Translation gives CASSLEATGVNSPLHF.

The chain uses TRBV5-1 and TRBJ1-4, with TRBD1 matching 8 bases. V shed 2 bases, J shed 5 bases, and the junction held 5 bases outside the gene matches. Germline CDR1 reads SGHRS; CDR2 reads YFSETQ. There are 15 residues in the CDR3. CDR3: CASSFATGANEKLFF. For the CDR3, the DNA is TGCGCCAGCAGCTTTGCGACAGGGGCGAATGAAAAACTGTTTTTT.

The chain couples TRBV3-1 (or the pseudogene TRBV3-2) to TRBJ1-2; TRBD1 matches 7 bases. Germline V gene sequence: CDR1 LGHDT, CDR2 YNNKEL (reference sequence). Trimming took 2 bases from V and 8 from J; bases not matched to a gene: 2. The CDR3 totals 12 residues. CDR3 sequence: CASSQYRGGYTF. The DNA of the CDR3 is TGTGCCAGCAGCCAATACAGGGGCGGCTACACCTTC.

This clone has just a few counts. The chain recombines TRBV2 with TRBJ2-7, with 10 bases lining up with TRBD1. This CDR3 spans 16 amino acids. Germline V gene data show CDR1 as SNHLY and CDR2 as FYNNEI. The V segment lost 6 bases and the J segment 3 bases; nucleotides outside the gene matches: 11. The CDR3 region has the DNA TGTGCCAGCAGGAGGTCCCCGGGACAGGGGTTCTACGAGCAGTACTTC. Translated, it gives CASRRSPGQGFYEQYF. Supplemented by reference TRBV2 and TRBJ2-7, the full variable domain reads EPEVTQTPSHQVTQMGQEVILRCVPISNHLYFYWYRQILGQKVEFLVSFYNNEISEKSEIFDDQFSVERPDGSNFTLKIRSTKLEDSAMYFCASRRSPGQGFYEQYFGPGTRLTVT.

The V and J genes are TRBV29-1 and TRBJ2-3; the match to TRBD2 covers 8 bases. Germline loops: CDR1 SQVTM, CDR2 ANQGSEA. This CDR3 region has 16 residues. The ends lost 0 bases at V and 4 bases at J; junction bases unmatched: 9. CDR3 in DNA: TGCAGCGTTGAAGATGAACGGGGGGGCGGTTCAGATACGCAGTATTTT. Its translation is CSVEDERGGGSDTQYF.

The chain employs TRBV2 and TRBJ2-3, with TRBD1 as a possible D gene (6 bases). V was pared by 9 bases and J by 0 bases, with 10 bases between. Germline V gene data show CDR1 as SNHLY and CDR2 as FYNNEI. CDR3 length: 13 amino acids. The CDR3 region has the DNA TGTGCCAGACAGGGCCCTAGCACAGATACGCAGTATTTT. Translation gives CARQGPSTDTQYF.

The V gene is TRBV29-1, the J gene TRBJ2-2, with TRBD1 matching over 7 bases. Germline CDR1 reads SQVTM; CDR2 reads ANQGSEA. After removal of 0 bases from V and 3 bases from J, the junction contained 4 bases not matched to a gene. CDR3 length equals 15 residues. CDR3 sequence (DNA): TGCAGCGTTGAAGATCTCGACAGGGACACCGGGGAGCTGTTTTTT. Translation gives CSVEDLDRDTGELFF.

This clone was counted between two and nine times. The chain uses TRBV18 and TRBJ2-1; D might be TRBD1 (5 bases). The CDR3 totals 12 residues. V dropped 5 bases and J dropped 6 bases, with 8 bases sitting between them. Germline CDR1 and CDR2: KGHSH and LQKENI. CDR3 DNA sequence: TGTGCCAGCTCATTAGACAGCAATGAGCAGTTCTTC. It encodes CASSLDSNEQFF.

This clone has a single count. The chain links TRBV5-1 to TRBJ2-3; 11 nucleotides match TRBD2. Trimming at V came to 4 bases and at J to 7 bases, leaving 8 bases not matched to a gene. This CDR3 is built from 15 residues. The germline V gene encodes CDR1 SGHRS and CDR2 YFSETQ. This CDR3 reads CASSPETSGDYTQYF. CDR3 DNA sequence: TGCGCCAGCAGCCCTGAGACTAGCGGGGATTATACGCAGTATTTT.

In DNA form, the CDR3 reads TGTGCCATCAGTGGCTCCGGGACAGCAGGTCGGGTCTACGAGCAGTACTTC. It encodes CAISGSGTAGRVYEQYF. The chain recombines TRBV10-3 with TRBJ2-7, with 7 positions matching TRBD1. Germline-derived CDR1 and CDR2 are ENHRY and SYGVKD. The trim removed 4 bases at V and 3 bases at J, leaving 15 bases unmatched. The CDR3 is made up of 17 amino acids.

In the case of this clone: Relative to the germline gene, one junction end is altered; a read error may explain this. The chain uses TRBV7-7 and TRBJ2-3; possible D gene TRBD1, 6 bases. The germline V gene encodes CDR1 SSHAT and CDR2 FNYEAQ (reference sequence). The CDR3 covers 15 residues. CDR3 DNA: TGTGCTAGCAGCTTAAGGGGGTACGGCACAGATACGCAGTATTTT. Translating it yields CASSLRGYGTDTQYF.

The V gene is TRBV19, the J gene TRBJ1-5; 7 bases match TRBD1. This CDR3 spans 14 amino acids. The trim removed 5 bases at V and 7 bases at J, leaving 8 bases unmatched. Germline CDR1 and CDR2: LNHDA and SQIVND (reference sequence). CDR3 sequence: CASSPDREVQPQHF. The CDR3 coding sequence is TGTGCCAGTAGTCCAGACAGGGAGGTCCAGCCCCAGCATTTT.

The CDR3 protein is CASSEDLTAYSNQPQHF. In DNA, the CDR3 is TGTGCCAGCAGTGAAGATCTTACAGCTTATAGCAATCAGCCCCAGCATTTT. The rearrangement links TRBV6-1 to TRBJ1-5; D remains ambiguous. V was cut by 1 base and J by 0 bases, with 13 bases left in between. CDR3 length equals 17 residues. Germline CDR1 and CDR2: MNHNS and SASEGT.

The rearrangement uses TRBV7-2 and TRBJ2-1; D remains unclear. Germline V gives CDR1 SGHTA, CDR2 FQGNSA. This CDR3 region has 13 residues. The germline V and J ends were trimmed by 0 bases and 5 bases, with 5 bases remaining between them. CDR3 nucleotide sequence: TGTGCCAGCAGCTTAGCCCTTAACAATGAGCAGTTCTTC. Protein: CASSLALNNEQFF. Together with reference TRBV7-2 and TRBJ2-1, the CDR3 gives the full variable domain: GAGVSQSPSNKVTEKGKDVELRCDPISGHTALYWYRQSLGQGLEFLIYFQGNSAPDKSGLPSDRFSAERTGGSVSTLTIQRTQQEDSAVYLCASSLALNNEQFFGPGTRLTVL.

The V call is TRBV27, the J call TRBJ1-2, with D tentatively TRBD1 (6 bases). The V gene lost 5 bases and the J gene lost 3 bases, with 13 bases spanning the gap. The CDR3 sequence is 14 residues long. Per the germline V gene, CDR1 is MNHEY and CDR2 is SMNVEV (reference sequence). This CDR3 is CASSAQGPYYGYTF. The CDR3 DNA reads TGTGCCAGCAGTGCCCAGGGGCCCTACTATGGCTACACCTTC.

This clone was recorded a few times. V usage is TRBV2 and J usage is TRBJ1-2; D might be TRBD1 (6 bases). CDR3 length: 15 amino acids. Germline V lookup: CDR1 SNHLY, CDR2 FYNNEI. Trimming removed 3 bases at V and 4 bases at J, with 15 bases between. CDR3 amino acids: CASSDGGAVGYGYTF. The CDR3 DNA reads TGTGCCAGCAGTGACGGGGGGGCGGTTGGCTATGGCTACACCTTC.